The 3 T cell receptor beta chains given below trace back to one sample, sequenced in a study of cytomegalovirus exposure and HLA in healthy donors. Sequencing was performed with immunoSEQ multiplex PCR; in TCRdb, only in-frame clones are kept and a portion is missing. Of more than 140,000 clones in the sample, about 89% were seen once. The sample consisted of PBMCs. All receptors derive from a woman aged 18-35 years in good health and CMV-seropositive.

This clone has only one observation. The chain has TRBV6-5 and TRBJ2-2; the match to TRBD2 covers 13 bases. CDR3 length: 16 amino acids. Trimming took 4 bases from V and 6 from J; bases not matched to a gene: 5. CDR1 is MNHEY and CDR2 is SVGAGI in the germline V gene. The CDR3 DNA reads TGTGCCAGCAGTTCCAACGGACTAGCGGGAGCCGGGGAGCTGTTTTTT. Amino acid sequence: CASSSNGLAGAGELFF.

The chain links TRBV14 to TRBJ2-5, with 7 bases that match TRBD2. J lost 3 bases, V lost 4 bases, and 11 bases had no gene match. Germline CDR1 SGHDN, CDR2 FVKESK. The CDR3 totals 16 residues. The DNA for the CDR3 is TGTGCCAGCAGCCTACTAAGCGGGATAGGGGAAGAGACCCAGTACTTC. Translation gives CASSLLSGIGEETQYF.

The gene calls are TRBV11-1 and TRBJ2-7; 7 nucleotides agree with TRBD1. With 3 bases clipped from V and 1 base from J, the junction kept 3 bases outside the gene matches. The length of the CDR3 is 14 residues. Germline V gene lookup returns CDR1 SGHAT and CDR2 FQDESV (reference sequence). CDR3 in amino acids: CASSLTGPSYEQYF. CDR3 nucleotide sequence: TGTGCCAGCAGCTTGACAGGGCCTTCCTACGAGCAGTACTTC.